This paragraph reports one T cell receptor (beta chain). What it binds is unknown. The V segment lost 3 bases and the J segment 3 bases; nucleotides outside the gene matches: 6. The CDR3 sequence is 15 residues long. CDR1 and CDR2 (germline): MGHRA, YSYEKL. This entry comes from a study of T cell responses to AZD1222 COVID-19 vaccine. General study results and limits: Donors were chiefly white British, with a greater number of females, and clonal diversity was perhaps underestimated. Repertoires were sampled only after the peak T cell response. A rise in Spike-specific TCR breadth and depth followed two AZD1222 doses.

Only in-frame clones appear in the TCRdb table, and some are missing; sequencing was by immunoSEQ multiplex PCR. Here the sample spans under 200,000 clones, approximately 91% being singletons. The material was peripheral blood, obtained on day 0 of AZD1222 vaccination. The chain couples TRBV4-1 to TRBJ2-7; 9 bases agree with TRBD2. The clonotype comes from an adult in good health. CDR3: CASSQLAGVGYEQYF. The CDR3, as DNA: TGCGCCAGCAGCCAGTTAGCGGGAGTTGGCTACGAGCAGTACTTC.